This T cell receptor (beta chain) is drawn from a study of resident and recirculating memory T cells in vitiligo. Confetti depigmentation, marking active vitiligo, was absent in these patients. Sequencing was performed with immunoSEQ multiplex PCR; in TCRdb, only in-frame clones are kept and a portion is missing. This repertoire includes more than 60 clones. CDR3 length: 13 residues. Germline V lookup: CDR1 SGHRS, CDR2 YFSETQ. V was trimmed by 7 bases and J by 1 base, leaving 10 bases between them. The sample consisted of lesional skin. This clonotype was obtained from a male donor with vitiligo. V usage is TRBV5-1 and J usage is TRBJ2-3; D not certain. CDR3 DNA sequence: TGCGCCAGCGGCCTCTTGGGCACAGATACGCAGTATTTT. Translated, it gives CASGLLGTDTQYF.